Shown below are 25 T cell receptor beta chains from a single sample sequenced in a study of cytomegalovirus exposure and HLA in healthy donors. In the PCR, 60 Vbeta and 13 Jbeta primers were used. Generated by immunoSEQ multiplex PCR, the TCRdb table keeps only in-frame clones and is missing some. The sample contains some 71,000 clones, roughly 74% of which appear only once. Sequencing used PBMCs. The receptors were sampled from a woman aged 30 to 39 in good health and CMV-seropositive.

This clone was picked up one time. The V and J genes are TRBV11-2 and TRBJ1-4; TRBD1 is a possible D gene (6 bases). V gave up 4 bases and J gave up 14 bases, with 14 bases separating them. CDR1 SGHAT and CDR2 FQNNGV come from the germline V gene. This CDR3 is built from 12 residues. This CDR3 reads CASSSSRDTLFF. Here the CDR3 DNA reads TGTGCCAGCAGCTCTTCCCGGGACACCCTGTTTTTT.

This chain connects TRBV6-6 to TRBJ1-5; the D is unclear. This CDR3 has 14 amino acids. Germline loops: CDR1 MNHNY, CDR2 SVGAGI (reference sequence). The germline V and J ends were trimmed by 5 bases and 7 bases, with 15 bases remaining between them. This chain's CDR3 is CASSHGPGVQPQHF. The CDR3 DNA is TGTGCCAGCAGTCACGGACCCGGGGTGCAGCCCCAGCATTTT.

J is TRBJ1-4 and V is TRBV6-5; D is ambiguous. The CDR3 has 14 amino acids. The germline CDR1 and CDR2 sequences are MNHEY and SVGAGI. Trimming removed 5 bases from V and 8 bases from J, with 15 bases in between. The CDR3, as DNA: TGTGCCAGCAGTCCCACGTTCAGTTACGAAAAACTGTTTTTT. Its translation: CASSPTFSYEKLFF.

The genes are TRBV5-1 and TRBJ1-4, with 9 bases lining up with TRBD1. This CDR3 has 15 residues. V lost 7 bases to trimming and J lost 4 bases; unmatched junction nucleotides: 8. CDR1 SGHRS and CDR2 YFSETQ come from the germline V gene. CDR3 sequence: CASCGQGSNNEKLFF. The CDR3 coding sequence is TGCGCCAGCTGCGGACAGGGGTCGAATAATGAAAAACTGTTTTTT.

CDR3 bases: TGCACCAGCGGGCGCGGCTACACCTTC. Its translation: CTSGRGYTF. The rearrangement joins TRBV1 to TRBJ1-2; TRBD1 is taken as the D call from the table, unchecked against the DNA. TRBV1 is listed as a pseudogene. The CDR3 has 9 residues.

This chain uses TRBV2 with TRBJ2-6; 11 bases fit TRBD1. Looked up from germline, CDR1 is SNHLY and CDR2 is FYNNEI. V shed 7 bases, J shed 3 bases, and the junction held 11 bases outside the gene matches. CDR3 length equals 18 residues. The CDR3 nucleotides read TGTGCCAGCAACCGAGGACAGGGGGCACAGGTTGGGGCCAACGTCCTGACTTTC. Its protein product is CASNRGQGAQVGANVLTF.

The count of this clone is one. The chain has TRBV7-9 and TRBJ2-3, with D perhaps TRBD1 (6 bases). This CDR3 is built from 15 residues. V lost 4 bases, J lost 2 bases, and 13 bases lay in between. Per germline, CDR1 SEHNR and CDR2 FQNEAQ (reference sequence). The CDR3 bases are TGTGCCAGCAGCTCAGGGGACGGAAACACAGATACGCAGTATTTT. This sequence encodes CASSSGDGNTDTQYF.

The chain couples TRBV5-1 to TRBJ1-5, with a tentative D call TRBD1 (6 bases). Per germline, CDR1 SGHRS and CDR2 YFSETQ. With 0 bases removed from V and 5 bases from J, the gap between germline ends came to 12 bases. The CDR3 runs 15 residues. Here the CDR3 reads CASSLAGQYYQPQHF. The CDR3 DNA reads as TGCGCCAGCAGCTTGGCTGGACAGTACTATCAGCCCCAGCATTTT.

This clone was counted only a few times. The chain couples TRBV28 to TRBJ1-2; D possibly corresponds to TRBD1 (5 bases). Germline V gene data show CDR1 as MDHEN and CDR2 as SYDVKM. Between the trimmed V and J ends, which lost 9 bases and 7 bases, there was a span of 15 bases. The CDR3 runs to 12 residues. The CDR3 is CASAGTGLGYTF. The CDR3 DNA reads TGTGCCAGTGCCGGGACGGGACTTGGCTACACCTTC.

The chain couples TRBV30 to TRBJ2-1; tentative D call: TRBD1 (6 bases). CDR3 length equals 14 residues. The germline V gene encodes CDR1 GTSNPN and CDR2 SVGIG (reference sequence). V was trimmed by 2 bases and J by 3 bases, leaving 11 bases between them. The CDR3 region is CAWSSGTRYNEQFF. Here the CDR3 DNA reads TGTGCCTGGAGTTCCGGGACACGCTACAATGAGCAGTTCTTC.

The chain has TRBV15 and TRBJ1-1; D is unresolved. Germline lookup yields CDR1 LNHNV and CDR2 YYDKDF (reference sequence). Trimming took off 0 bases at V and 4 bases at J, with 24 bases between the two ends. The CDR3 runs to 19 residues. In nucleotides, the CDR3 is TGTGCCACCAGCAGAGATCTTTTCCGGGCCCAGGCTCGGGGCACTGAAGCTTTCTTT. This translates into CATSRDLFRAQARGTEAFF.

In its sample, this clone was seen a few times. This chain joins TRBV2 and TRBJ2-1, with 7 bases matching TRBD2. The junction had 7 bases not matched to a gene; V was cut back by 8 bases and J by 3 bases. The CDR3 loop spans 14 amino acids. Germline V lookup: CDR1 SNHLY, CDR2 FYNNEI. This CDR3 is CASQPGLHYNEQFF. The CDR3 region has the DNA TGTGCCAGCCAGCCGGGACTACACTACAATGAGCAGTTCTTC.

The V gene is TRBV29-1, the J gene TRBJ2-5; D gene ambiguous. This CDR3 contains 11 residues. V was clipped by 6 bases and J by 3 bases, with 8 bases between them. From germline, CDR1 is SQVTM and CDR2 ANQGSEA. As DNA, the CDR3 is TGCAGCGTCGCTACTAAAGAGACCCAGTACTTC. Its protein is CSVATKETQYF. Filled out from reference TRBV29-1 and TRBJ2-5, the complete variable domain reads SAVISQKPSRDICQRGTSLTIQCQVDSQVTMMFWYRQQPGQSLTLIATANQGSEATYESGFVIDKFPISRPNLTFSTLTVSNMSPEDSSIYLCSVATKETQYFGPGTRLLVL.

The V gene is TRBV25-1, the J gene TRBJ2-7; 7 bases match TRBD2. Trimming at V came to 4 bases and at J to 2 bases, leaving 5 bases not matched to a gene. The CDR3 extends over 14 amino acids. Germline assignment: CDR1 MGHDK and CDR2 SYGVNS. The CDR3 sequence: CASSVRGLTYEQYF. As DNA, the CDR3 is TGTGCCAGCAGTGTTCGGGGACTAACCTACGAGCAGTACTTC.

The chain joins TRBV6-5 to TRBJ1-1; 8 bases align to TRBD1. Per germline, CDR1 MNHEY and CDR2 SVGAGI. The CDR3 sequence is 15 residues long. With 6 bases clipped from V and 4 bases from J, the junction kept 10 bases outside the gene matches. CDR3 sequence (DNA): TGTGCCAGCAGCCTCAGGGGGCAGGGGGGCACTGAAGCTTTCTTT. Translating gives CASSLRGQGGTEAFF.

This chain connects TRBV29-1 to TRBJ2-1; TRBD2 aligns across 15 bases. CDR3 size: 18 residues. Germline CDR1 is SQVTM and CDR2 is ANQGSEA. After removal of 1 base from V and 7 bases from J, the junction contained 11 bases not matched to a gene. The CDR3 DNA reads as TGCAGCGTTGAAGGGCAGGGGGGACTAGCGGGAGGACTTAATGAGCAGTTCTTC. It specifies CSVEGQGGLAGGLNEQFF.

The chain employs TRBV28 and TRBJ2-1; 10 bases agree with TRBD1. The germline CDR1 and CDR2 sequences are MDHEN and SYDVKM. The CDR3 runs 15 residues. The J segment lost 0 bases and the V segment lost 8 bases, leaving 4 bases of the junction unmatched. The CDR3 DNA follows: TGTGCCAGCGGACAGGGGGGGAGCTCCTACAATGAGCAGTTCTTC. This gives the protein CASGQGGSSYNEQFF.

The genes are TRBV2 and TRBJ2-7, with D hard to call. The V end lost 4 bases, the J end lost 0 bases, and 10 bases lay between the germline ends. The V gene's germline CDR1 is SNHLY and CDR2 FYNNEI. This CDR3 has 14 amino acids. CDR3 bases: TGTGCCAGCAGTGTGAACTCCCGCTCCTACGAGCAGTACTTC. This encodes CASSVNSRSYEQYF.

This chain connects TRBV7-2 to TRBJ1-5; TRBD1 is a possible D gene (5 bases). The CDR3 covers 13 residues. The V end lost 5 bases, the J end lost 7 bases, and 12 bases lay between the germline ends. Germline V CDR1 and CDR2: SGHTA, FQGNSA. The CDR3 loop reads CASSLGRGQPQHF. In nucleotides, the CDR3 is TGTGCCAGCAGCCTAGGGCGGGGCCAGCCCCAGCATTTT.

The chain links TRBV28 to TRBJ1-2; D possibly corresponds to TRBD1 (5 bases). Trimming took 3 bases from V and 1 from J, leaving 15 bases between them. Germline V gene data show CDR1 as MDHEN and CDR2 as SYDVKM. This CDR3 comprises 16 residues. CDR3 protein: CASSFPYGGVNYGYTF. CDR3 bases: TGTGCCAGCAGTTTCCCCTACGGGGGAGTTAACTATGGCTACACCTTC.

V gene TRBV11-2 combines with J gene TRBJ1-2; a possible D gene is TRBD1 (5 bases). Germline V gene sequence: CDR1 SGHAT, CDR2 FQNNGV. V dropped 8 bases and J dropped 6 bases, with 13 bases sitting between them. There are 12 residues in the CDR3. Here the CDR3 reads CASARGIDGYTF. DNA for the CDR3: TGTGCCAGCGCACGGGGGATTGATGGCTACACCTTC.

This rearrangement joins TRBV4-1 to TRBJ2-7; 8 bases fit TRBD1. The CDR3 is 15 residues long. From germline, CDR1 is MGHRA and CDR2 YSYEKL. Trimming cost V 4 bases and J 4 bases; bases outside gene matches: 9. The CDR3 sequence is CASSPRGQGAYEQYF. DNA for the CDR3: TGCGCCAGCAGCCCCCGGGGGCAGGGGGCTTACGAGCAGTACTTC.

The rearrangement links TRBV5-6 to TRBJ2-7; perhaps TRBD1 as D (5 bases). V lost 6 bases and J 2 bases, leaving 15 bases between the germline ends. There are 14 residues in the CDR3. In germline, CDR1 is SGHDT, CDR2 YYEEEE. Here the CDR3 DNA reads TGTGCCAGCACCTCCCCCGGACAACCCTACGAGCAGTACTTC. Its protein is CASTSPGQPYEQYF.

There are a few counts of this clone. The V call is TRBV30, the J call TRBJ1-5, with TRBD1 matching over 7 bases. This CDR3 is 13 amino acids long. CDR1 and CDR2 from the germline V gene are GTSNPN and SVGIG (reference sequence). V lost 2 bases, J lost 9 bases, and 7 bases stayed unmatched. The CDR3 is CAWSPNQGGPQHF. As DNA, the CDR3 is TGTGCCTGGAGTCCAAATCAGGGGGGGCCCCAGCATTTT.

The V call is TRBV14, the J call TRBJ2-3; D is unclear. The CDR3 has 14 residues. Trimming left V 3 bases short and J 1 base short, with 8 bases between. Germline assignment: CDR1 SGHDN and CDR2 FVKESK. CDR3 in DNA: TGTGCCAGCAGCCAGTTCCAGGGCACAGATACGCAGTATTTT. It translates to CASSQFQGTDTQYF.